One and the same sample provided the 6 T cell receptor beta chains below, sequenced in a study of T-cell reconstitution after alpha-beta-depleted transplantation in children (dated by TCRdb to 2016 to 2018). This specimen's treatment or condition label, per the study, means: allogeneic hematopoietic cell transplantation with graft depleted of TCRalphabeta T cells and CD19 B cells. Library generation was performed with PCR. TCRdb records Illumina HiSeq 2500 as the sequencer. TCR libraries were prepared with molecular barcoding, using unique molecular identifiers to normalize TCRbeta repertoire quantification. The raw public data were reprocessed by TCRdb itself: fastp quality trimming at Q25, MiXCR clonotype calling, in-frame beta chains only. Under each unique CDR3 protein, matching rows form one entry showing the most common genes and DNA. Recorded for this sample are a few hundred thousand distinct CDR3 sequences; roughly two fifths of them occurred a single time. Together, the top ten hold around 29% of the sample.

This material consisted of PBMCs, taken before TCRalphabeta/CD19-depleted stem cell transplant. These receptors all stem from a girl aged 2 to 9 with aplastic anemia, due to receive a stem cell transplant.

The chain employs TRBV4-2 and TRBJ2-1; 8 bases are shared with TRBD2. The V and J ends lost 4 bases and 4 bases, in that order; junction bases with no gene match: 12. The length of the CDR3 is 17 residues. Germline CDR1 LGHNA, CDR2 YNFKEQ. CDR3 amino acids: CASSRSKRESRYNEQFF. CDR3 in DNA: TGTGCCAGCAGCCGGTCTAAGCGGGAGTCCCGATACAATGAGCAGTTCTTC.

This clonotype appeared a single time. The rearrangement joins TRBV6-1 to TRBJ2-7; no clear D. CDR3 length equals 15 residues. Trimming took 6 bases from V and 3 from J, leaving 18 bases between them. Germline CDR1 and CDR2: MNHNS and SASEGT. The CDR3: CASSPTAPSSYEQYF. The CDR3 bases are TGTGCCAGCAGCCCTACGGCCCCGTCCAGCTACGAGCAGTACTTC.

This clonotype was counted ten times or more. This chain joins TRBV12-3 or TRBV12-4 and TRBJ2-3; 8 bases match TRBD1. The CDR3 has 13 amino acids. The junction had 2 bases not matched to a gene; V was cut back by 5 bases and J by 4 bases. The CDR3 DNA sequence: TGTGCCAGCAGTCGGACAGGGTCAGATACGCAGTATTTT. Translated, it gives CASSRTGSDTQYF.

The CDR3 is CSGTGVTDTQYF. CDR3 nucleotide sequence: TGCAGCGGGACAGGGGTCACAGATACGCAGTATTTT. The rearrangement uses TRBV20-1 and TRBJ2-3; 10 bases fit TRBD1. This CDR3 has 12 residues. Germline-derived CDR1 and CDR2 are DFQATT and SNEGSKA (reference sequence).

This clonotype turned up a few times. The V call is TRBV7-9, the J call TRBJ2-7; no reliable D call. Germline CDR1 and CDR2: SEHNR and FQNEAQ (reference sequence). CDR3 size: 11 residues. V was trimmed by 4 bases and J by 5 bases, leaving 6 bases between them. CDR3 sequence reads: CASSSPHEQYF. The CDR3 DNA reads TGTGCCAGCAGCTCCCCCCACGAGCAGTACTTC.

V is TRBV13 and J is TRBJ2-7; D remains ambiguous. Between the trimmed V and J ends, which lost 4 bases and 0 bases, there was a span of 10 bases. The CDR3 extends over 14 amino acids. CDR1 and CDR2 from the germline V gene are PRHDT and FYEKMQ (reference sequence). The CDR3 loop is CASSSGRSSYEQYF. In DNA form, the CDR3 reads TGTGCCAGCAGCTCCGGACGGAGCTCCTACGAGCAGTACTTC.